These 25 T cell receptor beta chains came from one sample sequenced in a study of blood T cell repertoires in COVID-19. This table comes from immunoSEQ multiplex PCR, and its TCRdb copy is limited to in-frame clones, with some not included. The sample has 75,000 to 100,000 clones; about four fifths are singletons. Source material: peripheral blood. These receptors were taken from a man between 65 and 85 years old with acute or convalescent COVID-19.

The chain has TRBV24-1 and TRBJ1-5; D call uncertain. V lost 3 bases, J lost 5 bases, and 10 bases lay in between. The CDR3 sequence is 14 residues long. Germline assignment: CDR1 KGHDR and CDR2 SFDVKD. The CDR3 bases are TGTGCCACCAGTGATATCTGGGCTTATCAGCCCCAGCATTTT. Its protein is CATSDIWAYQPQHF.

The table lists this clone with many counts. This chain connects TRBV18 to TRBJ1-3; TRBD1 is a possible D gene (5 bases). CDR1 and CDR2 (germline): KGHSH, LQKENI. Trimming removed 3 bases at V and 0 bases at J, with 9 bases between. CDR3 length: 15 amino acids. The CDR3 sequence: CASSPARDSGNTIYF. As DNA, the CDR3 is TGTGCCAGCTCACCTGCCAGGGACTCTGGAAACACCATATATTTT.

In this sample, this clone turned up once. This chain uses TRBV2 with TRBJ2-5, with D hard to call. V lost 7 bases to trimming and J lost 4 bases, with 13 bases between them. Germline-derived CDR1 and CDR2 are SNHLY and FYNNEI. The length of the CDR3 is 13 residues. CDR3 DNA sequence: TGTGCCAGCACTTCGAACAGTCGAGAGACCCAGTACTTC. It is translated as CASTSNSRETQYF.

The chain carries TRBV19 and TRBJ1-1; 9 bases are a match to TRBD1. CDR1 is LNHDA and CDR2 is SQIVND in the germline V gene (reference sequence). The CDR3 extends over 15 amino acids. The V and J ends lost 7 bases and 4 bases, in that order; junction bases with no gene match: 10. The CDR3 loop is CASNPRTGDTTEAFF. As DNA, the CDR3 is TGTGCCAGTAACCCGAGGACAGGGGACACCACTGAAGCTTTCTTT.

CDR3: CASSTGQGRKNIQYF. As DNA, the CDR3 is TGTGCCAGCAGTACGGGACAGGGTAGGAAAAACATTCAGTACTTC. The chain is built from TRBV6-2 or TRBV6-3 and TRBJ2-4; TRBD1 agrees at 9 bases. CDR1 is MNHEY, CDR2 SVGEGT, per germline. The CDR3 is 15 residues long. The V gene end was trimmed by 5 bases and the J gene end by 4 bases; junction bases not matched to a gene: 6.

This chain connects TRBV15 to TRBJ2-7, with TRBD2 matching 7 bases. The junction had 2 bases not matched to a gene; V was cut back by 3 bases and J by 3 bases. Germline CDR1 is LNHNV and CDR2 is YYDKDF (reference sequence). This CDR3 has 13 residues. CDR3 amino acids: CATSSQRGYEQYF. CDR3 DNA: TGTGCCACCAGCAGCCAGCGGGGCTACGAGCAGTACTTC.

Comments on this clone: The same CDR3 arises from other DNA sequences in this sample as well. V and J are TRBV7-9 and TRBJ2-7; possible D gene TRBD1, 6 bases. The CDR3 totals 15 residues. In germline, CDR1 is SEHNR, CDR2 FQNEAQ (reference sequence). V lost 1 base to trimming and J lost 0 bases, with 10 bases between them. CDR3 nucleotides: TGTGCCAGCAGCTTAGAGCAGGGGAGCTCCTACGAGCAGTACTTC. Encoded protein: CASSLEQGSSYEQYF.

The genes are TRBV5-1 and TRBJ2-4, with 12 bases fitting TRBD1. The CDR3 loop spans 16 amino acids. J gave up 7 bases and V 0 bases, and 5 bases lay outside the gene matches. Germline CDR1 SGHRS, CDR2 YFSETQ. CDR3 nucleotides: TGCGCCAGCAGCTTGGAGGGACAGGGGGCAGTGAACATTCAGTACTTC. It translates to CASSLEGQGAVNIQYF. The variable domain in full, with the rest retrieved from reference TRBV5-1 and TRBJ2-4, is KAGVTQTPRYLIKTRGQQVTLSCSPISGHRSVSWYQQTPGQGLQFLFEYFSETQRNKGNFPGRFSGRQFSNSRSEMNVSTLELGDSALYLCASSLEGQGAVNIQYFGAGTRLSVL.

Only a few counts were recorded for this clone. The gene calls are TRBV11-3 and TRBJ2-5; TRBD2 aligns across 12 bases. Germline CDR1 is SGHNT and CDR2 is YENEEA. The CDR3 is made up of 16 amino acids. J lost 2 bases, V lost 1 base, and 2 bases had no gene match. The DNA of the CDR3 is TGTGCCAGCAGCTTAGGGACTAGCGGGGCACAAGAGACCCAGTACTTC. Translation: CASSLGTSGAQETQYF.

V gene TRBV6-2 or TRBV6-3 combines with J gene TRBJ2-2; 10 bases are shared with TRBD2. V lost 5 bases and J lost 0; bases outside the gene matches: 6. The CDR3 is made up of 17 amino acids. CDR1 MNHEY and CDR2 SVGEGT come from the germline V gene. As DNA, the CDR3 is TGTGCCAGCAGTGATCCTAGCGGGAGAGCGAACACCGGGGAGCTGTTTTTT. Amino acid sequence: CASSDPSGRANTGELFF.

In its sample, this clone was seen a few times. V and J are TRBV2 and TRBJ1-2; no firm D call. Germline CDR1 and CDR2: SNHLY and FYNNEI. The V and J ends lost 1 base and 4 bases respectively, with 4 bases between them. There are 12 residues in the CDR3. The CDR3 sequence: CASSEGVYGYTF. In DNA form, the CDR3 reads TGTGCCAGCAGTGAAGGAGTCTATGGCTACACCTTC.

The chain has TRBV6-5 and TRBJ1-2; perhaps TRBD1 as D (6 bases). Germline loops: CDR1 MNHEY, CDR2 SVGAGI. The CDR3 is made up of 15 amino acids. Deletions cut 4 bases from V and 2 bases from J, with 14 bases between. The CDR3 region has the DNA TGTGCCAGCAGTTCTTCCCCGACAGGCAACTATGGCTACACCTTC. Protein: CASSSSPTGNYGYTF.

The CDR3 DNA reads TGTGCCAGCAGTCCAATGCGAGACACTGAAGCTTTCTTT. Translation: CASSPMRDTEAFF. The chain joins TRBV12-3 or TRBV12-4 to TRBJ1-1; D is unresolved. The CDR3 loop spans 13 amino acids. V lost 5 bases, J lost 3 bases, and 10 bases lay in between.

V gene TRBV27 combines with J gene TRBJ2-7; D is possibly TRBD2 (6 bases). This CDR3 is built from 15 residues. The ends were cut back, 5 bases at V and 7 bases at J, with 21 bases in the middle. Germline V gene sequence: CDR1 MNHEY, CDR2 SMNVEV (reference sequence). DNA for the CDR3: TGTGCCAGCAGTAGCTCAATTCGGGAGATTTGGGAGCAGTACTTC. Protein sequence: CASSSSIREIWEQYF.

V is TRBV7-6 and J is TRBJ2-1; 11 nucleotides match TRBD1. V lost 5 bases and J lost 5; bases outside the gene matches: 5. CDR1 and CDR2 from the germline V gene are SGHVS and FNYEAQ. This CDR3 spans 15 amino acids. As DNA, the CDR3 is TGTGCCAGCAGCGTGGACAGGGGGCGAAACAATGAGCAGTTCTTC. Translating gives CASSVDRGRNNEQFF.

This clone appeared once. The genes are TRBV7-6 and TRBJ2-3; 10 bases are shared with TRBD1. Germline V gene lookup returns CDR1 SGHVS and CDR2 FNYEAQ. The CDR3 totals 16 residues. The trim removed 5 bases at V and 0 bases at J, leaving 5 bases unmatched. CDR3 sequence: CASSPLDRGSTDTQYF. In nucleotides, the CDR3 is TGTGCCAGCAGCCCGTTGGACAGGGGGAGCACAGATACGCAGTATTTT.

The V gene is TRBV5-4, the J gene TRBJ2-7, with 9 bases fitting TRBD1. CDR1 is SGHNT and CDR2 is YYREEE in the germline V gene (reference sequence). The CDR3 extends over 15 amino acids. With 3 bases clipped from V and 6 bases from J, the junction kept 10 bases outside the gene matches. CDR3 DNA: TGTGCCAGCAGCTATAAGGGACAGGGAGTCCCCGAGCAGTACTTC. Translating it yields CASSYKGQGVPEQYF.

The chain is built from TRBV30 and TRBJ1-1; TRBD1 is a possible D gene (5 bases). The CDR3 has 13 residues. Looked up from germline, CDR1 is GTSNPN and CDR2 is SVGIG (reference sequence). Trimming pared 8 bases from V and 4 bases from J, leaving 17 bases between. The CDR3 coding sequence is TGTGCCCGCAACCAGGGAAGTGGCACTGAAGCTTTCTTT. Translation: CARNQGSGTEAFF.

This clone was found a few times. The CDR3: CASSYGGLSGRNEQYF. CDR3 sequence (DNA): TGTGCCAGCAGTTACGGGGGGCTCAGCGGGAGGAACGAGCAGTACTTC. The rearrangement links TRBV6-5 to TRBJ2-7; 9 nucleotides line up with TRBD2. Germline assignment: CDR1 MNHEY and CDR2 SVGAGI. This CDR3 contains 16 residues. The trim removed 2 bases at V and 5 bases at J, leaving 10 bases unmatched.

The chain is built from TRBV10-1 and TRBJ2-3; a weak D match, TRBD2 (5 bases). Trimming took 1 base from V and 8 from J, leaving 16 bases between them. The CDR3 extends over 15 amino acids. CDR1 is WNHNN, CDR2 SYGVQD, per germline (reference sequence). The CDR3 region has the DNA TGCGCCAGCAGTGAGTTAAACGGGGTTCATGGTACGCAGTATTTT. This codes for CASSELNGVHGTQYF.

This clone has a single count. The V call is TRBV18, the J call TRBJ2-2; 10 nucleotides line up with TRBD1. The V gene end was trimmed by 0 bases and the J gene end by 1 base; junction bases not matched to a gene: 5. The CDR3 is 18 residues long. Germline V gene sequence: CDR1 KGHSH, CDR2 LQKENI. CDR3 loop: CASSPPRQGARNTGELFF. For the CDR3, the DNA is TGTGCCAGCTCACCACCGAGACAGGGGGCGCGGAACACCGGGGAGCTGTTTTTT.

CDR3 sequence (DNA): TGCGCCAGCAGCTCCTATATTTCGACAGATACGCAGTATTTT. Protein: CASSSYISTDTQYF. The rearrangement links TRBV5-1 to TRBJ2-3; D not certain. This CDR3 region has 14 residues. Germline-derived CDR1 and CDR2 are SGHRS and YFSETQ. The V and J ends lost 3 bases and 3 bases respectively, with 11 bases between them.

V is TRBV2 and J is TRBJ2-2; 8 nucleotides line up with TRBD2. CDR1 is SNHLY, CDR2 FYNNEI, per germline. V lost 6 bases to trimming and J lost 6 bases; unmatched junction nucleotides: 3. The CDR3 spans 13 residues. The DNA of the CDR3 is TGTGCCAGCAGCTCGGGACTAGCCGGGGAGCTGTTTTTT. Its protein is CASSSGLAGELFF.

The V call is TRBV9, the J call TRBJ2-7; TRBD2 is a possible D gene (5 bases). CDR1 SGDLS and CDR2 YYNGEE come from the germline V gene. V was clipped by 0 bases and J by 3 bases, with 7 bases between them. The CDR3 totals 13 residues. The CDR3 sequence is CASSVGGLYEQYF. The DNA for the CDR3 is TGTGCCAGCAGCGTAGGAGGGCTCTACGAGCAGTACTTC.

The rearrangement links TRBV9 to TRBJ2-3, with a possible D match to TRBD1 (6 bases). CDR3 size: 16 residues. In germline, CDR1 is SGDLS, CDR2 YYNGEE. Between the trimmed V and J ends, which lost 0 bases and 8 bases, there was a span of 19 bases. The CDR3 sequence: CASSVVGNRDPGTQYF. The CDR3 coding sequence is TGTGCCAGCAGCGTAGTAGGGAACAGGGACCCTGGTACGCAGTATTTT.